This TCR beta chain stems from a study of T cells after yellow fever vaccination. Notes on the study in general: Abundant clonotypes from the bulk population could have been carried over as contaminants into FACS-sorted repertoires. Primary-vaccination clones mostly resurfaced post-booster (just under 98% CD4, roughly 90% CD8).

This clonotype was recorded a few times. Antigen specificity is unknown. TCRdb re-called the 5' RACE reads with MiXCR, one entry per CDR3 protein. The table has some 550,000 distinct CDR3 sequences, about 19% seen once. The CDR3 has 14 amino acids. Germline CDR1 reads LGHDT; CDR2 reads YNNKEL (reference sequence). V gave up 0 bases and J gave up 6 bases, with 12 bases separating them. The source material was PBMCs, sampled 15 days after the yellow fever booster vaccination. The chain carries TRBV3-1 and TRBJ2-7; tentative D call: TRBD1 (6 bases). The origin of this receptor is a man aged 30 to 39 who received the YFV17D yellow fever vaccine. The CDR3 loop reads CASSQEDKQGEQYF. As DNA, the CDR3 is TGTGCCAGCAGCCAAGAAGATAAACAGGGCGAGCAGTACTTC.